The 2 T cell receptor beta chains below come from one sample, sequenced in a study of T cell changes during pregnancy in multiple sclerosis. TCRdb's table, derived via immunoSEQ multiplex PCR, lists solely in-frame clones and lacks some. There are approximately 40,000 clones in the sample; 75% to 95% occur only once, and about 0.4% lies in the top ten. The material was CD4+ T cells from peripheral blood mononuclear cells, obtained in the third trimester of pregnancy. The receptors were gathered from a female donor in good health, enrolled as a control in a pregnancy study.

This sequence joins TRBV5-1 and TRBJ2-5, with 8 bases matching TRBD2. Gene TRBJ2-7 matches the end of the DNA better, so the J call may be wrong. CDR3 length equals 15 residues. CDR1 and CDR2 from the germline V gene are SGHRS and YFSETQ. The CDR3 spells CASSLESGSGYEQYF. The CDR3 nucleotides are TGCGCCAGCAGCTTGGAGAGCGGGAGTGGCTACGAGCAGTACTTC.

The V gene is TRBV7-9, the J gene TRBJ1-5, with 9 nucleotides matching TRBD1. The CDR3 is 15 residues long. The germline gives CDR1 SEHNR, CDR2 FQNEAQ (reference sequence). J was trimmed by 7 bases and V by 5 bases; bases with no gene match: 9. The CDR3 DNA is TGTGCCAGCAGCGTATCCGGGACAGGGAACCAGCCCCAGCATTTT. Encoded protein: CASSVSGTGNQPQHF. Complete variable domain (other parts from reference TRBV7-9 and TRBJ1-5): DTGVSQNPRHKITKRGQNVTFRCDPISEHNRLYWYRQTLGQGPEFLTYFQNEAQLEKSRLLSDRFSAERPKGSFSTLEIQRTEQGDSAMYLCASSVSGTGNQPQHFGDGTRLSIL.